A single T cell receptor (beta chain) is shown here with its context. The CDR3 runs 12 residues. The germline V gene has CDR1 SGHAT and CDR2 FQNNGV. With 5 bases removed from V and 5 bases from J, the gap between germline ends came to 9 bases. This sample was included in a study of memory CD4+ T cells and cytomegalovirus serostatus. Authors' processing steps: Out-of-frame sequences were removed, leaving 2 million to 2.5 million distinct TCRbeta sequences. The repertoire was sequenced with immunoSEQ multiplex PCR; TCRdb's copy has only in-frame clones and lacks some. That table is the source of V, J and clone size, and D and trimming were worked out from the DNA. The sample yields under 75,000 clones, roughly 75% seen once. Single viable CD3+CD4+CD8-CD45RO+ cells were sorted as the memory CD4+ T cells.

What was sequenced was memory CD4+ T cells from blood. The J gene is TRBJ2-5, the V gene TRBV11-2, with a possible D match to TRBD1 (5 bases). This receptor was obtained from an adult in good health and CMV-seronegative. Some clones in this sample may be carry-over from other donors' samples. In DNA, the CDR3 is TGTGCCAGCAGCCCGACAGATGAGACCCAGTACTTC. This sequence encodes CASSPTDETQYF.